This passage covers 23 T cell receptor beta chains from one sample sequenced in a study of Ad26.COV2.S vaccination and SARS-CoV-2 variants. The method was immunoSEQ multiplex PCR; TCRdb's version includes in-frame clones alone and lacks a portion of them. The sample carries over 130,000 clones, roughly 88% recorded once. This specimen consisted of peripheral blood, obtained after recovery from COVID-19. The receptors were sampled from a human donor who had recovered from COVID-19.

CDR3 bases: TGTGCCAGCTGGACCGGGACAGAGGGAGAGACCCAGTACTTC. Translation: CASWTGTEGETQYF. This chain joins TRBV18 and TRBJ2-5; TRBD1 aligns across 7 bases. Per germline, CDR1 KGHSH and CDR2 LQKENI. This CDR3 is 14 amino acids long. The J segment lost 4 bases and the V segment lost 7 bases, leaving 9 bases of the junction unmatched.

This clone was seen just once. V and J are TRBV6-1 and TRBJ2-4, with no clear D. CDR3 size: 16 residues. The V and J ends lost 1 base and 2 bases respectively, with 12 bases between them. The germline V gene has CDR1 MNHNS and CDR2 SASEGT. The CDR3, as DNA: TGTGCCAGCAGTGAAGGACCGCCTGTGTCCAAAAACATTCAGTACTTC. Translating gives CASSEGPPVSKNIQYF.

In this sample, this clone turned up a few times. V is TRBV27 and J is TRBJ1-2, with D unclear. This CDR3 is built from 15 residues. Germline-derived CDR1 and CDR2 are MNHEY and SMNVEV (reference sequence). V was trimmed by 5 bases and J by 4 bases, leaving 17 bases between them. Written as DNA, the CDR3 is TGTGCCAGCAGTACGCCTCTCATGGGAGGCTATGGCTACACCTTC. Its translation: CASSTPLMGGYGYTF.

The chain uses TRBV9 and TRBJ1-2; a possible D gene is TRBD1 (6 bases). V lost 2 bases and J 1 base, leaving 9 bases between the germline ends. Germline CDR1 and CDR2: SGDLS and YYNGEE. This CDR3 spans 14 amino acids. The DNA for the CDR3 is TGTGCCAGCAGCGTTGGGGACAATAACTATGGCTACACCTTC. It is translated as CASSVGDNNYGYTF.

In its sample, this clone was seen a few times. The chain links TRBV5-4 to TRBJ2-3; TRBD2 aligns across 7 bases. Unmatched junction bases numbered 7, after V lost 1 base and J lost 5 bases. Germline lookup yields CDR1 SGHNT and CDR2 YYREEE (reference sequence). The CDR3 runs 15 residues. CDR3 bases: TGTGCCAGCAGCTTGAAGCTGCGGGGGTTAGATACGCAGTATTTT. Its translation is CASSLKLRGLDTQYF.

This CDR3 reads CASSSAEGRTDTQYF. The CDR3 DNA follows: TGTGCCAGCAGCTCCGCCGAGGGTCGCACAGATACGCAGTATTTT. The chain links TRBV11-3 to TRBJ2-3; D is possibly TRBD2 (5 bases). The V gene lost 4 bases and the J gene lost 1 base, with 12 bases spanning the gap. The germline CDR1 and CDR2 sequences are SGHNT and YENEEA. CDR3 length: 15 amino acids.

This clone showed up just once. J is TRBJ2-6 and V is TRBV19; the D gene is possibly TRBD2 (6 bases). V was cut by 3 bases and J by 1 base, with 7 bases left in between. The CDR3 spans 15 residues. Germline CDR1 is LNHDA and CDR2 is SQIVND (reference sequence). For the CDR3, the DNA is TGTGCCAGTAGTATGGGGGGATCTGGGGCCAACGTCCTGACTTTC. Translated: CASSMGGSGANVLTF.

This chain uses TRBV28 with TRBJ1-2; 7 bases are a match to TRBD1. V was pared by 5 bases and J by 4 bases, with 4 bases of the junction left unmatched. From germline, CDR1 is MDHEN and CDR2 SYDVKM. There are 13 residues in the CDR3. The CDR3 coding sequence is TGTGCCAGCAGTAAAGACAGGGTCTATGGCTACACCTTC. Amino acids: CASSKDRVYGYTF.

The CDR3 reads CASSTSPETQYF. CDR3 coding DNA: TGTGCCAGCAGCACAAGTCCGGAGACCCAGTACTTC. The genes are TRBV7-9 and TRBJ2-5; no firm D call. V gave up 5 bases and J gave up 5 bases, with 9 bases separating them. Germline V gives CDR1 SEHNR, CDR2 FQNEAQ (reference sequence). The CDR3 has 12 residues.

Here the CDR3 reads CASSLSRRVDYGYTF. The CDR3 bases are TGTGCCAGCAGTTTAAGCCGCAGGGTAGACTATGGCTACACCTTC. V gene TRBV27 combines with J gene TRBJ1-2; TRBD1 might be the D (5 bases). CDR3 length: 15 residues. Trimming shortened V by 2 bases and J by 3 bases, and 13 bases separated the two germline ends. From germline, CDR1 is MNHEY and CDR2 SMNVEV (reference sequence).

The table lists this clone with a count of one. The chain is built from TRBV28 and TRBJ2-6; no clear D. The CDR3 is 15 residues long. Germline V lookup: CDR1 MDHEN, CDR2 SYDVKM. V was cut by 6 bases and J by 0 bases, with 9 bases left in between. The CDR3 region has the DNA TGTGCCAGCAGCTCCTCCCTCTCTGGGGCCAACGTCCTGACTTTC. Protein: CASSSSLSGANVLTF.

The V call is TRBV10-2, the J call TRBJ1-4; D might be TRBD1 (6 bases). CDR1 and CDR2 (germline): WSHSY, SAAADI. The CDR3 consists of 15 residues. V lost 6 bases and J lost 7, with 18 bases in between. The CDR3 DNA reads TGCGCCAGCAGGAGGGGAGGGGGGGCCGGTGAAAAACTGTTTTTT. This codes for CASRRGGGAGEKLFF.

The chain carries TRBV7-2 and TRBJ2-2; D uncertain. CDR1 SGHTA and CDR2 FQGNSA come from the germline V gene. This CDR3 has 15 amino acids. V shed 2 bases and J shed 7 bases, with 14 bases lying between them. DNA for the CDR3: TGTGCCAGCAGCTTATGGGGTTCTGGGGACGGGGAGCTGTTTTTT. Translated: CASSLWGSGDGELFF.

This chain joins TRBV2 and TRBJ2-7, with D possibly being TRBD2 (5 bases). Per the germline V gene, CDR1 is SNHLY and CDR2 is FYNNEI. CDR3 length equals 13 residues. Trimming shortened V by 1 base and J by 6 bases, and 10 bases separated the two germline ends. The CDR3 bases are TGTGCCAGCAGTGAAGAACCCCGGGGCGAGCAGTACTTC. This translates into CASSEEPRGEQYF.

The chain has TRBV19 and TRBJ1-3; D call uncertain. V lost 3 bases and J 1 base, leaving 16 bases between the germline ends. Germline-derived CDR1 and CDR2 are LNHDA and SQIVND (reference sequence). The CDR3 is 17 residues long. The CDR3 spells CASSMFGVSRSGNTIYF. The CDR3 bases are TGTGCCAGTAGTATGTTCGGGGTGAGTCGGTCTGGAAACACCATATATTTT.

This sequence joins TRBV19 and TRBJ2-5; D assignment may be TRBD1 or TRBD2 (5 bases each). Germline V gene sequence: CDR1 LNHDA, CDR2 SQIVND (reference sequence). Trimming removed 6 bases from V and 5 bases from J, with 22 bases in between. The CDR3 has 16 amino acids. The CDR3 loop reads CASSYVAGMGVETQYF. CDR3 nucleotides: TGTGCCAGTAGCTATGTTGCAGGGATGGGAGTGGAGACCCAGTACTTC.

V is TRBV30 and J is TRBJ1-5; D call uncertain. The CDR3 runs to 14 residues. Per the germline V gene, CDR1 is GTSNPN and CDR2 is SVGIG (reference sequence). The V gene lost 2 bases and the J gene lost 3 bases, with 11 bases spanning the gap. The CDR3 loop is CAWSIGSVNQPQHF. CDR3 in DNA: TGTGCCTGGAGTATCGGCAGCGTCAATCAGCCCCAGCATTTT.

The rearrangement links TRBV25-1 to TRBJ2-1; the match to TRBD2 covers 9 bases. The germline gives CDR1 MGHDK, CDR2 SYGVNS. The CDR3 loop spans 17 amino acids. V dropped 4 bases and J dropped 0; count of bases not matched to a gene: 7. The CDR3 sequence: CASSGLGGGDSYNEQFF. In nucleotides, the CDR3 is TGTGCCAGCAGTGGCTTGGGCGGGGGGGACTCCTACAATGAGCAGTTCTTC. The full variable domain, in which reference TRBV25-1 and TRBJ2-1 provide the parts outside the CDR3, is EADIYQTPRYLVIGTGKKITLECSQTMGHDKMYWYQQDPGMELHLIHYSYGVNSTEKGDLSSESTVSRIRTEHFPLTLESARPSHTSQYLCASSGLGGGDSYNEQFFGPGTRLTVL.

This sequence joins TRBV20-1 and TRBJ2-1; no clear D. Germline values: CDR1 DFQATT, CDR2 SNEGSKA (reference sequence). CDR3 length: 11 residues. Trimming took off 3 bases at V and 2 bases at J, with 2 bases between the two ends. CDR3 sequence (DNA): TGCAGTGCTAGTACCTACAATGAGCAGTTCTTC. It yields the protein CSASTYNEQFF.

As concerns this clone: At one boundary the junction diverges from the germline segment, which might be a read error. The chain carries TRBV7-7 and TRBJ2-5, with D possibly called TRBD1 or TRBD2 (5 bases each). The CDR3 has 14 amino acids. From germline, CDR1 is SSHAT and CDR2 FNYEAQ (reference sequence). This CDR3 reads CASSSGFQGETQYF. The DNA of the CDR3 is TGTGCTAGCAGCTCGGGGTTTCAGGGCGAGACCCAGTACTTC.

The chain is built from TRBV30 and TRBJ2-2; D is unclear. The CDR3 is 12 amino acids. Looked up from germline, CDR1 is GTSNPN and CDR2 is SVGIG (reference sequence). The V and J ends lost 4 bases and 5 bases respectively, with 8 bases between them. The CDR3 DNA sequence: TGTGCCTGGACGGTCGGAACCGGGGAGCTGTTTTTT. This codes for CAWTVGTGELFF.

The DNA for the CDR3 is TGTGCCAGCATGCAGGGGCTGGTGGGCAATCAGCCCCAGCATTTT. Protein sequence: CASMQGLVGNQPQHF. The V gene is TRBV6-5, the J gene TRBJ1-5, with D perhaps TRBD1 (6 bases). The V end lost 7 bases, the J end lost 2 bases, and 15 bases lay between the germline ends. Per germline, CDR1 MNHEY and CDR2 SVGAGI. CDR3 length: 15 residues.

The CDR3 nucleotides read TGTGCCAGTAGTATCCAGACTATGAACACTGAAGCTTTCTTT. Amino acid sequence: CASSIQTMNTEAFF. The chain recombines TRBV19 with TRBJ1-1, with unresolved D. CDR1 LNHDA and CDR2 SQIVND come from the germline V gene (reference sequence). Trimming removed 3 bases from V and 0 bases from J, with 8 bases in between. The CDR3 contains 14 residues.